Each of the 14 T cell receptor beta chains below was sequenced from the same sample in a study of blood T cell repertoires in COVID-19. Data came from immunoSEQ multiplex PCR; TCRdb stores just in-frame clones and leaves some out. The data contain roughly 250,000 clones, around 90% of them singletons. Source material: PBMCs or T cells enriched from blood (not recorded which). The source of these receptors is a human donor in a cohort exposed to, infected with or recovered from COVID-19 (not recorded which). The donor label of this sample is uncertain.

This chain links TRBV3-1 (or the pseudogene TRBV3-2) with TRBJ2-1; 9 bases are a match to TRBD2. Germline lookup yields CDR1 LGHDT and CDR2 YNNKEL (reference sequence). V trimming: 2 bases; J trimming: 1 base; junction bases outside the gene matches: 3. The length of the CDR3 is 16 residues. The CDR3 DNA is TGTGCCAGCAGCCAATTAGCGGGGGAATCCTACAATGAGCAGTTCTTC. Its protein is CASSQLAGESYNEQFF.

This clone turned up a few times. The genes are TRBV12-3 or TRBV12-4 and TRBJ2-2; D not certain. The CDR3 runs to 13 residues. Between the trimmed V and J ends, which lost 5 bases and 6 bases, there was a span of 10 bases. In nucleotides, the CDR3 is TGTGCCAGCAGTCGTACACCCTCCGGGGAGCTGTTTTTT. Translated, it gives CASSRTPSGELFF.

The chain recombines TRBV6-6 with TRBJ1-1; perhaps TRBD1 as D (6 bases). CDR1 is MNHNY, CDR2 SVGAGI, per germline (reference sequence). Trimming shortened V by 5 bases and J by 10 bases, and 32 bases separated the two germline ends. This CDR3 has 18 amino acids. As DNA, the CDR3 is TGTGCCAGCAGTCACGACAGGTCCTCTACTCTGGGCCCATCGTTAGCTTTCTTT. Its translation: CASSHDRSSTLGPSLAFF.

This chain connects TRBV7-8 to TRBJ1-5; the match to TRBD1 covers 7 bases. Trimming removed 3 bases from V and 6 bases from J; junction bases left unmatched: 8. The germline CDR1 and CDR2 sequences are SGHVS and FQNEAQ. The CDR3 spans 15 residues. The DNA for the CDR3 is TGTGCCAGCAGCTTTCAAAAGGGGGCGGGTCAGCCCCAGCATTTT. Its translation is CASSFQKGAGQPQHF.

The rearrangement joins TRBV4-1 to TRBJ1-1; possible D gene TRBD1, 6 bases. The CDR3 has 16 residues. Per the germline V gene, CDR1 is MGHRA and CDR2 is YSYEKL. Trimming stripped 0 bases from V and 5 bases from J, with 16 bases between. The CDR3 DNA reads TGCGCCAGCAGCCAAGATGGGCGGGGGGGGCGGACTGAAGCTTTCTTT. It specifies CASSQDGRGGRTEAFF.

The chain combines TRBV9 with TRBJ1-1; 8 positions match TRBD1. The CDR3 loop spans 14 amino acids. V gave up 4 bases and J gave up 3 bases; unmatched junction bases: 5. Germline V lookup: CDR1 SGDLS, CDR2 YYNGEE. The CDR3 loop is CASSKGGQDTEAFF. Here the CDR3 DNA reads TGTGCCAGCAGCAAGGGGGGACAGGACACTGAAGCTTTCTTT.

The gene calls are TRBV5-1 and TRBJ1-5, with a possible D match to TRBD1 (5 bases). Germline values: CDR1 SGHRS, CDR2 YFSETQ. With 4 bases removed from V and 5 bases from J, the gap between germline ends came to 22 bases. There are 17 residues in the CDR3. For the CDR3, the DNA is TGCGCCAGCAGCATTGGGCCAGGGATGGAAGGACATCAGCCCCAGCATTTT. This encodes CASSIGPGMEGHQPQHF.

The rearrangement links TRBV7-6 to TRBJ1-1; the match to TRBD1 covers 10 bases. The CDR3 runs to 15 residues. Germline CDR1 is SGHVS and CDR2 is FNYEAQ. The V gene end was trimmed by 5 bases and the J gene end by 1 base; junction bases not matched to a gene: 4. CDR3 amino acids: CASSLRDRGNTEAFF. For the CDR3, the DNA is TGTGCCAGCAGCCTCCGGGACAGGGGGAACACTGAAGCTTTCTTT.

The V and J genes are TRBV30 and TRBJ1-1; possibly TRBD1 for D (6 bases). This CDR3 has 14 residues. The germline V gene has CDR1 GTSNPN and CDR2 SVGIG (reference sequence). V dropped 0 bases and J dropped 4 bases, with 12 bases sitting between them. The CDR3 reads CAWSVAEGVTEAFF. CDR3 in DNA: TGTGCCTGGAGTGTAGCTGAGGGGGTCACTGAAGCTTTCTTT.

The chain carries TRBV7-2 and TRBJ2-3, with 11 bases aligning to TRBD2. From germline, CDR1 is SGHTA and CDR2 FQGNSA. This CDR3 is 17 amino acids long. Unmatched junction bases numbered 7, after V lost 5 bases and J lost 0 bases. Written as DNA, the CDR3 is TGTGCCAGCAGCGGATTAGCGGGGGGGACGAGCACAGATACGCAGTATTTT. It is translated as CASSGLAGGTSTDTQYF.

The CDR3 DNA follows: TGTGCCTGGAGTGGCTATGAGTCACCCCTCCACTTT. Amino acids: CAWSGYESPLHF. This sequence joins TRBV30 and TRBJ1-6; D gene unclear. V was clipped by 1 base and J by 10 bases, with 8 bases between them. The CDR3 consists of 12 residues. Germline V lookup: CDR1 GTSNPN, CDR2 SVGIG (reference sequence).

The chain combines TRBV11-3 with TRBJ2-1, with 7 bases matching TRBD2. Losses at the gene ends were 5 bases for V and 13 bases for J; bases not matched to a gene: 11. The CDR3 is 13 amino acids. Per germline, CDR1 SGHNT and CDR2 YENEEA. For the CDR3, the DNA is TGTGCCAGCAGCCTAGGGACTAAGGCCAGTCAGTTCTTC. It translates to CASSLGTKASQFF.

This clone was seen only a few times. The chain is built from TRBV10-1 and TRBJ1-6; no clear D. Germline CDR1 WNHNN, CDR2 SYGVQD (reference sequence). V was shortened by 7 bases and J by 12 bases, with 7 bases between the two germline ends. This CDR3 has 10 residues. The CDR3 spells CASTLRPLHF. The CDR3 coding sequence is TGCGCCAGCACCCTAAGACCCCTCCACTTT.

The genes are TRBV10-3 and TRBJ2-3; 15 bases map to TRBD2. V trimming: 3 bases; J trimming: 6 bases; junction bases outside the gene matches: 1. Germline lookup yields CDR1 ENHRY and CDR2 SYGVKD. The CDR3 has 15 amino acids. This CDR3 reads CAISDGTSGGDTQYF. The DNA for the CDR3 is TGTGCCATCAGTGATGGGACTAGCGGGGGGGATACGCAGTATTTT.